This T cell receptor (beta chain) is drawn from a study of blood T cell repertoires in COVID-19. Across the whole study: Acute and convalescent COVID-19 samples came from the United States, Italy and Spain.

The CDR3 length is 15 residues. The J segment lost 4 bases and the V segment lost 5 bases, leaving 3 bases of the junction unmatched. Germline V CDR1 and CDR2: KGHSH, LQKENI. Original methodology: How many nucleated cells were present was estimated from reference gene primer amplification. Assay used: immunoSEQ multiplex PCR; TCRdb lists only in-frame clones, some missing. That table supplies the V and J calls and clone size; D and trimming were determined from the DNA. The sample includes around 100,000 clones, around nine tenths seen only once; the top ten take 17%. This TCR was sampled from a woman older than 75 in a cohort sampled during active COVID-19. Sequencing was done on a sample of peripheral blood. This chain joins TRBV18 and TRBJ2-2; 11 nucleotides align to TRBD1. The CDR3 loop reads CASSTGTGGTGELFF. The CDR3 DNA sequence: TGTGCCAGCTCAACCGGGACAGGGGGCACCGGGGAGCTGTTTTTT.